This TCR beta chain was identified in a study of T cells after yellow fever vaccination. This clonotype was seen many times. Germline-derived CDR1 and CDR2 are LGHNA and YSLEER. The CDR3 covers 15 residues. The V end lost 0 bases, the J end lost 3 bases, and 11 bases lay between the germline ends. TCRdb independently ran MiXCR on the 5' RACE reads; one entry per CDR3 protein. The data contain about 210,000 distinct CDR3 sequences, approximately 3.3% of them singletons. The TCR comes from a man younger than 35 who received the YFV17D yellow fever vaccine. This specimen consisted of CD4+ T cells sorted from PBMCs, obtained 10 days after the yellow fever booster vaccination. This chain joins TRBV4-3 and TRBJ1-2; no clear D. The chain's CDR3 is CASSQERELYYGYTF. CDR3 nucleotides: TGCGCCAGCAGCCAAGAGCGAGAGCTCTACTATGGCTACACCTTC.